Sequencing of this T cell receptor (beta chain) was carried out in a study of long-term antiretroviral therapy in people with HIV. V was pared by 5 bases and J by 2 bases, with 16 bases between. The CDR3 sequence is 16 residues long. Germline CDR1 SEHNR, CDR2 FQNEAQ (reference sequence). The authors ran the immunoSEQ assay, v3.0, at survey level. Profiled with immunoSEQ multiplex PCR; TCRdb holds only in-frame clones, not every one. The table includes more than 10,000 clones, 60% to 80% detected once. Here the sequenced sample was unsorted PBMCs, taken 1.3 years after starting antiretroviral therapy. The V call is TRBV7-9, the J call TRBJ2-1; TRBD1 might be the D (5 bases). This TCR came from a woman aged 18-29 years with HIV. CDR3 loop: CASSPPPGWPYNEQFF. The CDR3 bases are TGTGCCAGCAGCCCCCCCCCAGGGTGGCCCTACAATGAGCAGTTCTTC.